This T cell receptor (beta chain) was identified during a study of T cell changes during pregnancy in multiple sclerosis. Libraries were prepared by immunoSEQ multiplex PCR; TCRdb keeps only in-frame clonotypes and omits some of them. The sample carries around 42,000 clones, around 90% recorded once. The CDR3 runs to 12 residues. Germline CDR1 and CDR2: SGHRS and YFSETQ. V was pared by 3 bases and J by 2 bases, with 3 bases between. The sample in question was CD4+ T cells from peripheral blood mononuclear cells, obtained after pregnancy. This receptor was identified in a female donor in good health, enrolled as a control in a pregnancy study. The rearrangement uses TRBV5-1 and TRBJ2-1, with D unclear. The CDR3: CASSSTYNEQFF. CDR3 nucleotide sequence: TGCGCCAGCAGCTCCACCTACAATGAGCAGTTCTTC.